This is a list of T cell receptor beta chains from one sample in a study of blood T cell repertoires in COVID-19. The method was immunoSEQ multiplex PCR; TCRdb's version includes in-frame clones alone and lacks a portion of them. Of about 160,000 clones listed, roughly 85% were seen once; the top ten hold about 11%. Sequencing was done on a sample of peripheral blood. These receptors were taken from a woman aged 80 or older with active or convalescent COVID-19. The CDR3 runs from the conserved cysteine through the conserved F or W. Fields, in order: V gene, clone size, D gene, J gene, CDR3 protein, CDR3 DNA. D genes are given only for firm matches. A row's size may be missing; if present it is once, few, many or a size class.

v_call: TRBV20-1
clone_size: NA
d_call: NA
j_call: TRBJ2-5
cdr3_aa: CSASSVPDQETQYF
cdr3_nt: TGCAGTGCTAGTAGCGTACCCGACCAAGAGACCCAGTACTTC

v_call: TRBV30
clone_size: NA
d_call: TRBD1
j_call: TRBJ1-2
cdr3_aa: CAWSPGQGDYGYTF
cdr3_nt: TGTGCCTGGAGCCCCGGACAGGGTGACTATGGCTACACCTTC

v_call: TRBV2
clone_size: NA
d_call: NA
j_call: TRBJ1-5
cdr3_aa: CASRGPAYSNQPQHF
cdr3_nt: TGTGCCAGCAGGGGGCCAGCGTATAGCAATCAGCCCCAGCATTTT

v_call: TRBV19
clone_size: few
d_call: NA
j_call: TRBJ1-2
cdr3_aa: CASSIDGQGRHGYTF
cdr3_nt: TGTGCCAGTAGTATAGATGGCCAGGGTCGCCATGGCTACACCTTC

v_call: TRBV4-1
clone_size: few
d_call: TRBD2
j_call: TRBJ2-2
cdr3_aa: CASSLGLAGRSYTGELFF
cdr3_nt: TGCGCCAGCAGCCTGGGACTAGCGGGACGATCATACACCGGGGAGCTGTTTTTT

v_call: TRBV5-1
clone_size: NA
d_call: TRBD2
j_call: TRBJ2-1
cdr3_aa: CASSSGGAGGVDEQFF
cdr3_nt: TGCGCCAGCAGCTCAGGAGGAGCGGGAGGCGTCGATGAGCAGTTCTTC

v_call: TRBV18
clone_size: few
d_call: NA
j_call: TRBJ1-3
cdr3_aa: CASSDGQKSSGNTIYF
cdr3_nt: TGTGCCAGCTCGGACGGACAGAAATCCTCTGGAAACACCATATATTTT

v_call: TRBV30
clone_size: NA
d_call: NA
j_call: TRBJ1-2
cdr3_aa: CAWSVRAPSYGYTF
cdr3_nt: TGTGCCTGGAGTGTCCGAGCCCCAAGCTATGGCTACACCTTC

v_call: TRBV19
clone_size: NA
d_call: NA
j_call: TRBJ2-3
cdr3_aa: CASSIRVGGTMAGSTDTQYF
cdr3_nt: TGTGCCAGTAGTATAAGGGTCGGAGGGACGATGGCGGGGAGCACAGATACGCAGTATTTT

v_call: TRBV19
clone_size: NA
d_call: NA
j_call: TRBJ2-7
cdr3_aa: CASSYEGREQYF
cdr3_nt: TGTGCCAGTAGTTATGAAGGGAGGGAGCAGTACTTC

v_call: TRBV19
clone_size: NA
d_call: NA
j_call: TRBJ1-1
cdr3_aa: CASSPPAGEAFF
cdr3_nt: TGTGCCAGTAGCCCTCCGGCAGGGGAAGCTTTCTTT

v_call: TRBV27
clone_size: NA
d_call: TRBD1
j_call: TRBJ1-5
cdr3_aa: CASSGGQGKIQPQHF
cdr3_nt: TGTGCCAGCAGTGGGGGACAGGGAAAGATTCAGCCCCAGCATTTT

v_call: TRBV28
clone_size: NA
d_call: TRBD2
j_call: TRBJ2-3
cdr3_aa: CASSPSSGYGYTQYF
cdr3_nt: TGTGCCAGCAGTCCCTCTAGCGGATACGGGTATACGCAGTATTTT

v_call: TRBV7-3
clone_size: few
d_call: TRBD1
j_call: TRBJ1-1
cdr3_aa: CASSPGTGVNTEAFF
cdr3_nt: TGTGCCAGCAGTCCGGGAACAGGGGTGAACACTGAAGCTTTCTTT

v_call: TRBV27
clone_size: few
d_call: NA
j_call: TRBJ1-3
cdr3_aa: CASGGPGNTIYF
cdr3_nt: TGTGCCAGCGGGGGCCCTGGAAACACCATATATTTT

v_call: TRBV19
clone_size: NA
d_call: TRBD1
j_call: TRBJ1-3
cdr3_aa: CASSTRTGSLSGNTIYF
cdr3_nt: TGTGCCAGTAGTACCCGGACAGGGTCTCTCTCTGGAAACACCATATATTTT

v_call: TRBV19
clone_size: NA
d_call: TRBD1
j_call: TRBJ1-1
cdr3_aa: CASSPSTGLTEAFF
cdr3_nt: TGTGCCAGTAGCCCTTCGACAGGGCTCACTGAAGCTTTCTTT

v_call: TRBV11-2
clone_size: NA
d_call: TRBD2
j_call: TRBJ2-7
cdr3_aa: CASSLVWLADPYEQYF
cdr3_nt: TGTGCCAGCAGCTTAGTGTGGCTAGCGGACCCCTACGAGCAGTACTTC

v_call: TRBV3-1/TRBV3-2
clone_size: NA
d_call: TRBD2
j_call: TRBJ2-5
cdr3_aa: CASSPNPGLVLETQYF
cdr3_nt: TGTGCCAGCAGCCCGAACCCGGGACTAGTATTGGAGACCCAGTACTTC

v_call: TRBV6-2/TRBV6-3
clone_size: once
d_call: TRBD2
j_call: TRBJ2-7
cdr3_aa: CASSYSRREGNSRYEQYF
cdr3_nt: TGTGCCAGCAGTTACTCGAGGAGGGAGGGAAATTCGAGGTACGAGCAGTACTTC

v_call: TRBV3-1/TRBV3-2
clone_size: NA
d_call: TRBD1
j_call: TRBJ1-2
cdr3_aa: CASSQTNRGHVYGYTF
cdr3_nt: TGTGCCAGCAGCCAAACAAACAGGGGGCATGTCTATGGCTACACCTTC

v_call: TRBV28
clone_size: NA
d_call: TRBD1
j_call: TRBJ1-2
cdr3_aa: CASSLDRGNGYTF
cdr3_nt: TGTGCCAGCAGTTTAGACAGGGGTAATGGCTACACCTTC

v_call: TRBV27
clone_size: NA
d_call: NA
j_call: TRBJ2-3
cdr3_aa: CASIAFGGIKADTQYF
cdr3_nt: TGTGCCAGCATAGCGTTCGGCGGGATTAAGGCAGATACGCAGTATTTT

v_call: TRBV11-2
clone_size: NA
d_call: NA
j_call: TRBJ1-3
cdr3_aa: CASSLRGLSGNTIYF
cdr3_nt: TGTGCCAGCAGCTTAAGAGGTCTCTCTGGAAACACCATATATTTT

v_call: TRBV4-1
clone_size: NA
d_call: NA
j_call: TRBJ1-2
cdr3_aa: CATSGRQDLRDGYTF
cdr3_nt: TGCGCCACCTCAGGGAGGCAAGATCTGCGTGATGGCTACACCTTC

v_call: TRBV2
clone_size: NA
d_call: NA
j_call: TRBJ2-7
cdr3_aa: CASSSPGQGVSEQYF
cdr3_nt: TGTGCCAGCAGTTCACCGGGTCAAGGGGTTTCCGAGCAGTACTTC

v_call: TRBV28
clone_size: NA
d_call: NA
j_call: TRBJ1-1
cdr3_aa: CASSLRVTEAFF
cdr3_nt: TGTGCCAGTAGTTTGCGGGTTACTGAAGCTTTCTTT

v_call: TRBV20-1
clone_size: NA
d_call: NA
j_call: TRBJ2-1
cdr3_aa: CSPSPGDEQFF
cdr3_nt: TGCAGCCCGTCCCCAGGGGATGAGCAGTTCTTC

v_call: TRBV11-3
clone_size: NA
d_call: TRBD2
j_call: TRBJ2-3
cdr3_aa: CASSLGLAGGTDTQYF
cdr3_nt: TGTGCCAGCAGCTTAGGATTAGCGGGAGGGACAGATACGCAGTATTTT

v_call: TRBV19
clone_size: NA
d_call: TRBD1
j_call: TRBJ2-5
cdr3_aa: CASSRAHTGESDQETQYF
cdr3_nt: TGTGCCAGTAGCCGGGCCCACACAGGGGAGTCGGATCAAGAGACCCAGTACTTC

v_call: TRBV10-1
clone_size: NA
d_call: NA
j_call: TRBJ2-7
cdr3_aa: CASMSSSYEQYF
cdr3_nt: TGCGCCAGCATGAGTAGCAGCTACGAGCAGTACTTC

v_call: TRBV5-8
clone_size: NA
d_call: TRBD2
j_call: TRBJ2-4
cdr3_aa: CASSLVGGRAGIQYF
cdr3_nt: TGTGCCAGCAGCTTGGTGGGAGGGAGGGCCGGAATTCAGTACTTC

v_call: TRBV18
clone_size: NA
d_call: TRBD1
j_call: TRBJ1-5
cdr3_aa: CASSSTGKDQPQHF
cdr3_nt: TGTGCCAGCTCATCGACAGGGAAAGATCAGCCCCAGCATTTT

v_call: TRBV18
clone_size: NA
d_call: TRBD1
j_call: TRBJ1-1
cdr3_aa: CASSATGETEAFF
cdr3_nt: TGTGCCAGCTCAGCAACAGGGGAAACTGAAGCTTTCTTT

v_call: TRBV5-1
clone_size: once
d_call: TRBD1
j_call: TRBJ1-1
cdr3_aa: CASSFGTGGVYTEAFF
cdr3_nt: TGCGCCAGCAGCTTCGGGACAGGGGGCGTGTACACTGAAGCTTTCTTT

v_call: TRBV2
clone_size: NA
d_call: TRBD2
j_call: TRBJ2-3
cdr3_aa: CASDTSGTDTQYF
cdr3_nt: TGTGCCAGCGATACTAGCGGCACAGATACGCAGTATTTT

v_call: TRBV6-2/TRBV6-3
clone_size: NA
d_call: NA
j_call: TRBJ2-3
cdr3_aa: CASSRSDTQYF
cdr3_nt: TGTGCCAGCAGCCGCAGTGATACGCAGTATTTT

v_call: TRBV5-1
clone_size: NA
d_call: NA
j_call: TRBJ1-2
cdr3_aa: CASSRTDYYGYTF
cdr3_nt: TGCGCCAGCAGCCGGACAGACTACTATGGCTACACCTTC

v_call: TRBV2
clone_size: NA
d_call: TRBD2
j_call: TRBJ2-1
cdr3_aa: CASSGLAGVYNEQFF
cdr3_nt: TGTGCCAGCAGTGGCCTAGCGGGGGTTTACAATGAGCAGTTCTTC

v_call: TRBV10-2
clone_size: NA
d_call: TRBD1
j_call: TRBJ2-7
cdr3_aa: CASSGQWTGTYEQYF
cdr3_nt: TGCGCCAGCAGTGGTCAATGGACAGGGACCTACGAGCAGTACTTC

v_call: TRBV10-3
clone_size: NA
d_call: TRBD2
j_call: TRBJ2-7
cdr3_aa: CAISGAGGPYEQYF
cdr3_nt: TGTGCCATCAGTGGAGCGGGAGGGCCGTACGAGCAGTACTTC

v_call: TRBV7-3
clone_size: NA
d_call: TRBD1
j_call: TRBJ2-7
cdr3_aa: CASRLPGQGNEQYF
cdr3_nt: TGTGCCAGCAGGTTACCGGGACAGGGGAACGAGCAGTACTTC

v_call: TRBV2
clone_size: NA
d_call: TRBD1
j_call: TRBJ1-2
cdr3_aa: CASSPGGTYGYTF
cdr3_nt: TGTGCCAGCAGTCCAGGGGGTACCTATGGCTACACCTTC

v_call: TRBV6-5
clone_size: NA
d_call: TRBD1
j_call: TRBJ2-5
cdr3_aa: CASSTGTGNRYF
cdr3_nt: TGTGCCAGCAGTACAGGGACAGGCAACCGGTACTTC

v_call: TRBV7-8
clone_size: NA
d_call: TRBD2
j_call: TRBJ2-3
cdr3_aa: CASSLNILPFSGSFADTQYF
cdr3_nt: TGTGCCAGCAGCTTAAATATACTACCCTTCAGCGGGAGCTTCGCAGATACGCAGTATTTT

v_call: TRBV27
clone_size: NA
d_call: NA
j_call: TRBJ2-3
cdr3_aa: CASSLIQSSTDTQYF
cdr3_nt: TGTGCCAGCAGCCTCATCCAGTCTAGCACAGATACGCAGTATTTT

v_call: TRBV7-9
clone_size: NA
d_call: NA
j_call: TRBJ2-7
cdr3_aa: CASSLRRSGKQYF
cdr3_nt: TGTGCCAGCAGCCTGAGAAGATCCGGTAAGCAGTACTTC

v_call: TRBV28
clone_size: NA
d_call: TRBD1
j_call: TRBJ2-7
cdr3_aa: CASTPGTGFYEQYF
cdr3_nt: TGTGCCAGCACCCCCGGGACAGGGTTCTACGAGCAGTACTTC

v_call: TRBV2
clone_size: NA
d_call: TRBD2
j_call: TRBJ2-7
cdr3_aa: CASSPQLGGTSEAYEQYF
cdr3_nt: TGTGCCAGCAGTCCCCAATTAGGGGGGACTAGCGAAGCCTACGAGCAGTACTTC

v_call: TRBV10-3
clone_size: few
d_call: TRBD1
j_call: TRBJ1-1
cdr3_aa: CASLGTENTEAFF
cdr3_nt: TGTGCCAGCCTCGGGACAGAGAACACTGAAGCTTTCTTT

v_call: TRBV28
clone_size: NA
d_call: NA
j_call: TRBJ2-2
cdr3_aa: CASIHLGELFF
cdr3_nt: TGTGCCAGCATACACCTCGGGGAGCTGTTTTTT

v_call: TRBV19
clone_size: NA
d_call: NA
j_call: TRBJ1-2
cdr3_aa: CASTKDSPYGYTF
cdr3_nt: TGTGCCAGTACCAAGGACAGCCCCTATGGCTACACCTTC

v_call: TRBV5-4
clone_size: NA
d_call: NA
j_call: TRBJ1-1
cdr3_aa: CASSPSRAGDFFTEAFF
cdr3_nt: TGTGCCAGCAGTCCTAGTAGGGCAGGGGATTTTTTCACTGAAGCTTTCTTT

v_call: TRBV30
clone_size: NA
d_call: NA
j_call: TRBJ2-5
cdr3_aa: CAWSALSGETQYF
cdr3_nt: TGTGCCTGGAGCGCTTTAAGCGGGGAGACCCAGTACTTC

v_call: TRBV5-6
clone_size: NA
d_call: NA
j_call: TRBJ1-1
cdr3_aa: CASSLAHGRNTEAFF
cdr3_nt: TGTGCCAGCAGCTTGGCGCACGGGAGGAACACTGAAGCTTTCTTT

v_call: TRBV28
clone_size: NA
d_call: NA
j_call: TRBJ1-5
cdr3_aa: CASSLGLPGDQPQHF
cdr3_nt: TGTGCCAGCAGTTTGGGCCTACCGGGAGATCAGCCCCAGCATTTT

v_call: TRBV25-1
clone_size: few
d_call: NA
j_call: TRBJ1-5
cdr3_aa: CASSESRPGTQVEPQHF
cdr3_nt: TGTGCCAGCAGTGAATCCCGACCGGGAACCCAGGTTGAGCCCCAGCATTTT

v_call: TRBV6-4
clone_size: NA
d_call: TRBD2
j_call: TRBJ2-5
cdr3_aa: CASSDSGSLGETQYF
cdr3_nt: TGTGCCAGCAGTGATAGCGGGAGCTTAGGAGAGACCCAGTACTTC

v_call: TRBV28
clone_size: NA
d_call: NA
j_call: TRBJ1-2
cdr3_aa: CASSLQGNYGYTF
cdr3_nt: TGTGCCAGCAGTCTACAGGGCAACTATGGCTACACCTTC